Below, 19 T cell receptor beta chains from the same sample are listed, as sequenced in a study of control samples from healthy donors and cancer patients. The repertoire was sequenced with immunoSEQ multiplex PCR; TCRdb's copy has only in-frame clones and lacks some. The sample includes about 110,000 clones, about 80% seen only once; the top ten take roughly 6.5%. The sequenced sample consisted of blood. The receptors come from a man between 18 and 29 years old in good health.

The chain recombines TRBV11-2 with TRBJ2-7, with a weak D call TRBD1 (6 bases). This CDR3 has 14 residues. Germline-derived CDR1 and CDR2 are SGHAT and FQNNGV. V lost 0 bases to trimming and J lost 3 bases, with 9 bases between them. Written as DNA, the CDR3 is TGTGCCAGCAGCTTAGATTCCAGGGGCTACGAGCAGTACTTC. It codes for CASSLDSRGYEQYF.

The chain joins TRBV3-1 (or the pseudogene TRBV3-2) to TRBJ2-7; D is possibly TRBD1 (6 bases). From germline, CDR1 is LGHDT and CDR2 YNNKEL (reference sequence). This CDR3 comprises 15 residues. The V and J ends lost 4 bases and 4 bases respectively, with 17 bases between them. CDR3 DNA: TGTGCCAGCAGCCGTACCCGGACAGCCGCATACGAGCAGTACTTC. Amino acid sequence: CASSRTRTAAYEQYF.

V usage is TRBV5-1 and J usage is TRBJ2-3, with 8 bases lining up with TRBD2. The ends lost 2 bases at V and 2 bases at J; junction bases unmatched: 7. The CDR3 totals 16 residues. The germline V gene encodes CDR1 SGHRS and CDR2 YFSETQ. This CDR3 is CASSLLAGKNTDTQYF. DNA for the CDR3: TGCGCCAGCAGCTTATTAGCGGGGAAAAACACAGATACGCAGTATTTT.

This chain joins TRBV5-5 and TRBJ2-7, with D possibly being TRBD1 (5 bases). This CDR3 comprises 17 residues. Germline lookup yields CDR1 SGHKS and CDR2 YYEKEE (reference sequence). V lost 4 bases, J lost 2 bases, and 22 bases lay in between. CDR3 sequence: CASSPDRTRVGTYEQYF. The CDR3 nucleotides read TGTGCCAGCAGCCCTGATAGGACCAGGGTAGGCACCTACGAGCAGTACTTC.

This clone was seen only a few times. This chain uses TRBV6-5 with TRBJ1-1; D gene uncertain. The V gene lost 2 bases and the J gene lost 1 base, with 11 bases spanning the gap. Germline CDR1 MNHEY, CDR2 SVGAGI. This CDR3 has 15 amino acids. CDR3 residues: CASSYNGLTNTEAFF. The CDR3 DNA is TGTGCCAGCAGTTACAATGGACTCACGAACACTGAAGCTTTCTTT.

The CDR3 here is CASSLNPAFADTQYF. The DNA of the CDR3 is TGTGCCAGCAGTCTTAATCCCGCTTTCGCAGATACGCAGTATTTT. The chain carries TRBV27 and TRBJ2-3, with D unresolved. The CDR3 sequence is 15 residues long. Trimming took 5 bases from V and 4 from J, leaving 16 bases between them. Germline CDR1 MNHEY, CDR2 SMNVEV (reference sequence).

This rearrangement joins TRBV19 to TRBJ1-3, with D possibly matching TRBD1 (5 bases). The CDR3 runs 14 residues. Between the trimmed V and J ends, which lost 3 bases and 0 bases, there was a span of 6 bases. The V gene's germline CDR1 is LNHDA and CDR2 SQIVND (reference sequence). CDR3 DNA sequence: TGTGCCAGTAGTATTACAGGCTCTGGAAACACCATATATTTT. Protein sequence: CASSITGSGNTIYF.

V and J are TRBV2 and TRBJ2-2; TRBD1 agrees at 7 bases. CDR1 is SNHLY and CDR2 is FYNNEI in the germline V gene. With V trimmed by 5 bases and J by 2 bases, 11 bases remained unmatched. This CDR3 has 17 residues. The CDR3 is CASSPLTGFPNTGELFF. DNA for the CDR3: TGTGCCAGCAGTCCCTTGACAGGGTTCCCTAACACCGGGGAGCTGTTTTTT.

For this clone: Other nucleotide sequences in the sample specify the same CDR3. The V gene is TRBV7-2, the J gene TRBJ2-6; D unresolved. V gave up 1 base and J gave up 1 base, with 5 bases separating them. This CDR3 comprises 15 residues. The germline V gene encodes CDR1 SGHTA and CDR2 FQGNSA. The CDR3 DNA is TGTGCCAGCAGCTTAGGTGGGTCTGGGGCCAACGTCCTGACTTTC. It is translated as CASSLGGSGANVLTF.

J is TRBJ1-4 and V is TRBV7-9; D perhaps matches TRBD1 (5 bases). Trimming removed 1 base at V and 7 bases at J, with 10 bases between. This CDR3 region has 14 residues. Germline V CDR1 and CDR2: SEHNR, FQNEAQ (reference sequence). CDR3 loop: CASSLGGSSEKLFF. In nucleotides, the CDR3 is TGTGCCAGCAGCTTAGGGGGGTCGAGTGAAAAACTGTTTTTT.

V is TRBV19 and J is TRBJ2-5, with D uncertain. CDR3 length equals 16 residues. CDR1 and CDR2 (germline): LNHDA, SQIVND (reference sequence). With 1 base removed from V and 2 bases from J, the gap between germline ends came to 14 bases. CDR3 nucleotides: TGTGCCAGTAGTATAGGGAGCGCCAGTGGACAAGAGACCCAGTACTTC. Amino acid sequence: CASSIGSASGQETQYF.

On this clone: Other DNA sequences in this sample translate to the same CDR3. The chain employs TRBV7-2 and TRBJ1-2, with D maybe TRBD1 (5 bases). From germline, CDR1 is SGHTA and CDR2 FQGNSA. CDR3 size: 14 residues. Trimming pared 4 bases from V and 5 bases from J, leaving 14 bases between. CDR3 nucleotide sequence: TGTGCCAGCAGCTCGGGACCCGGGGGATATGGCTACACCTTC. This translates into CASSSGPGGYGYTF.

V usage is TRBV20-1 and J usage is TRBJ2-3, with D perhaps assigned TRBD1 or TRBD2 (5 bases each). The CDR3 sequence is 11 residues long. Germline CDR1 DFQATT, CDR2 SNEGSKA (reference sequence). V lost 5 bases and J lost 6, with 9 bases in between. CDR3 protein: CSAEWGDTQYF. The CDR3 nucleotides are TGCAGTGCTGAATGGGGGGATACGCAGTATTTT.

The rearrangement uses TRBV7-2 and TRBJ2-4; 8 nucleotides align to TRBD2. CDR3 length: 15 residues. CDR1 and CDR2 from the germline V gene are SGHTA and FQGNSA. J gave up 6 bases and V 4 bases, and 8 bases lay outside the gene matches. The CDR3 sequence is CASSSTSGQGNIQYF. CDR3 DNA: TGTGCCAGCAGCTCTACTAGCGGTCAGGGAAACATTCAGTACTTC. Supplemented by reference TRBV7-2 and TRBJ2-4, the full variable domain reads GAGVSQSPSNKVTEKGKDVELRCDPISGHTALYWYRQSLGQGLEFLIYFQGNSAPDKSGLPSDRFSAERTGGSVSTLTIQRTQQEDSAVYLCASSSTSGQGNIQYFGAGTRLSVL.

This chain joins TRBV7-6 and TRBJ1-2; 7 positions agree with TRBD1. With 0 bases clipped from V and 7 bases from J, the junction kept 2 bases outside the gene matches. The CDR3 consists of 13 residues. Germline V gene data show CDR1 as SGHVS and CDR2 as FNYEAQ. The CDR3 DNA reads as TGTGCCAGCAGCTTAGCTGACAGGGCTGGCTACACCTTC. Translation: CASSLADRAGYTF.

The DNA of the CDR3 is TGCGCCAGCAGCTATGGGGACAGGAGCTCTGGGGCCAACGTCCTGACTTTC. Residues: CASSYGDRSSGANVLTF. The chain carries TRBV5-1 and TRBJ2-6, with 8 bases lining up with TRBD1. Trimming cost V 3 bases and J 0 bases; bases outside gene matches: 5. This CDR3 contains 17 residues. The germline V gene has CDR1 SGHRS and CDR2 YFSETQ.

The rearrangement links TRBV6-5 to TRBJ1-2; no clear D gene. The germline gives CDR1 MNHEY, CDR2 SVGAGI. V gave up 4 bases and J gave up 4 bases, with 10 bases separating them. The CDR3 has 13 amino acids. CDR3 amino acids: CASSFDGFYGYTF. Written as DNA, the CDR3 is TGTGCCAGCAGTTTCGACGGTTTCTATGGCTACACCTTC.

This clone was seen only a few times. The chain links TRBV28 to TRBJ1-5; no definite D call. V lost 6 bases, J lost 3 bases, and 9 bases lay in between. This CDR3 contains 13 residues. Germline V gene lookup returns CDR1 MDHEN and CDR2 SYDVKM. Here the CDR3 DNA reads TGTGCCAGCAGCCCCCCATTCAATCAGCCCCAGCATTTT. It encodes CASSPPFNQPQHF.

The V and J genes are TRBV19 and TRBJ1-4; no firm D call. The germline V and J ends were trimmed by 3 bases and 7 bases, with 9 bases remaining between them. CDR1 is LNHDA and CDR2 is SQIVND in the germline V gene (reference sequence). The CDR3 has 13 amino acids. CDR3 residues: CASSIISGEKLFF. The DNA for the CDR3 is TGTGCCAGTAGTATCATAAGTGGTGAAAAACTGTTTTTT.